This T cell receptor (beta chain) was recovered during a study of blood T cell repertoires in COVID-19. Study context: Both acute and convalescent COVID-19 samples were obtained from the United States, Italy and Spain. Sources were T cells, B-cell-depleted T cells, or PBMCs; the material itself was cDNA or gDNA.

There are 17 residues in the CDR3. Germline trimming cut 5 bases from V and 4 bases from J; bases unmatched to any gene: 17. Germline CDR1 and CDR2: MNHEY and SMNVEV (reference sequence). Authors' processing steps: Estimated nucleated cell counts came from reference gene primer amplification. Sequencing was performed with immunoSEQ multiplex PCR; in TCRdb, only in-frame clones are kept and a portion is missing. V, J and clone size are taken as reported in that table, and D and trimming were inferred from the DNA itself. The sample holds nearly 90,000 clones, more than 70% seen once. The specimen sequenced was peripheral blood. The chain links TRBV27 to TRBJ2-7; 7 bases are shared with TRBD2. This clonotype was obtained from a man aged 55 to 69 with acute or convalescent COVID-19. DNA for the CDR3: TGTGCCAGCAGTGACCGGGGGGAGGCTGGCTTGGGGTACGAGCAGTACTTC. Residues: CASSDRGEAGLGYEQYF.